The 3 T cell receptor beta chains presented below share a single source sample, sequenced in a study of blood T cell repertoires in COVID-19. The repertoire was sequenced with immunoSEQ multiplex PCR; TCRdb's copy has only in-frame clones and lacks some. The table has fewer than 250,000 clones, around 85% seen once. The sample taken for sequencing was peripheral blood. The receptors were sampled from a man aged 35-49 years with acute or convalescent COVID-19.

The rearrangement uses TRBV19 and TRBJ1-5; 7 bases are shared with TRBD1. V was pared by 3 bases and J by 1 base, with 6 bases of the junction left unmatched. In germline, CDR1 is LNHDA, CDR2 SQIVND (reference sequence). CDR3 length: 16 amino acids. The CDR3 spells CASSILETGSNQPQHF. In DNA form, the CDR3 reads TGTGCCAGTAGTATCCTTGAGACAGGGAGCAATCAGCCCCAGCATTTT.

This clone showed up just once. The CDR3 nucleotides read TGTGCCACCAGCACCGAGGGAGGTACCTACAATGAGCAGTTCTTC. This gives the protein CATSTEGGTYNEQFF. V gene TRBV15 combines with J gene TRBJ2-1; tentatively, D is TRBD2 (6 bases). CDR1 is LNHNV, CDR2 YYDKDF, per germline (reference sequence). This CDR3 is built from 15 residues. Trimming removed 4 bases from V and 2 bases from J, with 12 bases in between.

The J gene is TRBJ1-5, the V gene TRBV2; 8 bases agree with TRBD1. The CDR3 totals 18 residues. Germline assignment: CDR1 SNHLY and CDR2 FYNNEI. V lost 3 bases to trimming and J lost 0 bases; unmatched junction nucleotides: 10. The CDR3 is CASSEWAGGPLSNQPQHF. CDR3 nucleotides: TGTGCCAGCAGTGAGTGGGCAGGGGGCCCCCTTAGCAATCAGCCCCAGCATTTT. The full variable domain, in which reference TRBV2 and TRBJ1-5 provide the parts outside the CDR3, is EPEVTQTPSHQVTQMGQEVILRCVPISNHLYFYWYRQILGQKVEFLVSFYNNEISEKSEIFDDQFSVERPDGSNFTLKIRSTKLEDSAMYFCASSEWAGGPLSNQPQHFGDGTRLSIL.